This T cell receptor (beta chain) was sequenced during a study of CD8 T cells in ankylosing spondylitis (dated by TCRdb to about 2017). Describing the broader study: The study set out to find disease-linked TCR variants by profiling T cell receptor beta repertoires in ankylosing spondylitis patients and healthy donors. The whole study cohort included over a hundred healthy donors and 20 to 25 ankylosing spondylitis patients. Peripheral blood was sampled, and synovial fluid was also collected from ankylosing spondylitis patients.

Sequencing took place on an Illumina HiSeq 2500. TCR beta libraries were prepared by quantitative 5'-RACE with molecular barcodes. In the paper's pipeline: Disease-linked TCR variants were identified with a new computational method built on a probabilistic model of VDJ rearrangement. TCRdb's own reprocessing of the public reads used fastp at Q25 and MiXCR and kept productive beta chains. Rows matching on CDR3 protein sequence are summarized as one entry with the most common DNA and genes. The V and J calls here are based on TCRdb, not the publication. The sample data list 210,000 or so distinct CDR3 sequences, and 7% to 10% of these were observed just once. The leading ten clones occupy around 4.4% of the sample. The study at large found these results: The disease-linked clones showed a CD8+ phenotype and occurred at relatively low frequencies in peripheral blood. A TCR beta motif of several highly homologous amino acid variants appeared characteristic of blood from ankylosing spondylitis patients. Some TCR beta motif variants had previously been reported in synovial fluid and blood of reactive arthritis patients, which suggested common disease-initiation mechanisms. Significant enrichment of the disease-linked clones was reported in matched synovial fluid samples from ankylosing spondylitis patients.

This clonotype appeared many times. Its antigen specificity is not known. Per-base qualities were not stored, and no clone one base away is much larger. The sample consisted of blood, either unsorted or a sorted T cell fraction (not recorded which). The TCR comes from a female donor with ankylosing spondylitis or in good health (not recorded which).

Read as DNA, the sequence is TGCGCCAGCAGCTACGAACGGGAGGCCTACAATGAGCAGTTCTTC. Its product reads: CASSYEREAYNEQFF. The chain employs TRBV4-3 and TRBJ2-1, and TRBD2 matches 7 of the central bases. Germline trimming: 5 bases from V, 2 bases from J; junction bases outside gene matches: 6. CDR1 and CDR2 are read off the germline V gene as LGHNA and YSLEER. There are 15 amino acids in the CDR3, from cysteine to phenylalanine inclusive. Of the read, only the CDR3 DNA is kept; its 45 bases are in frame from base 1.